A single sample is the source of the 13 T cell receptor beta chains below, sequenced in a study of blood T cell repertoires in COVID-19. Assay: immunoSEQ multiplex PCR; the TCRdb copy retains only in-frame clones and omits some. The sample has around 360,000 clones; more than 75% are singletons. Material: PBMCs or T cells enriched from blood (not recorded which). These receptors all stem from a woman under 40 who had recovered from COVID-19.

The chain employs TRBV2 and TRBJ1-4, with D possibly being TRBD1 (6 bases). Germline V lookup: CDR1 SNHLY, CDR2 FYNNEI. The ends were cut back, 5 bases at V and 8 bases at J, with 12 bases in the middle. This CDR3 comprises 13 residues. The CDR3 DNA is TGTGCCAGCAGTAGGGGCCAGGGGGAAAAACTGTTTTTT. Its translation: CASSRGQGEKLFF.

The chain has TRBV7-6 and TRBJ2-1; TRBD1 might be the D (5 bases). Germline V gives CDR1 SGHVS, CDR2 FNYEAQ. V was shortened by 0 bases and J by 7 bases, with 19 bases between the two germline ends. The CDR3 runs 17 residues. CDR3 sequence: CASSLAIGKGPGNEQFF. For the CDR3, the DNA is TGTGCCAGCAGCTTAGCGATAGGGAAGGGCCCAGGGAATGAGCAGTTCTTC.

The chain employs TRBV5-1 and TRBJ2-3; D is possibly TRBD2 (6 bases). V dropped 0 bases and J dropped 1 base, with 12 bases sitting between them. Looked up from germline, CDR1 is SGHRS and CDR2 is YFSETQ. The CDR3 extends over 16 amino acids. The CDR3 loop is CASSLAGGLGTDTQYF. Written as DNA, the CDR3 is TGCGCCAGCAGCTTGGCCGGGGGATTGGGCACAGATACGCAGTATTTT.

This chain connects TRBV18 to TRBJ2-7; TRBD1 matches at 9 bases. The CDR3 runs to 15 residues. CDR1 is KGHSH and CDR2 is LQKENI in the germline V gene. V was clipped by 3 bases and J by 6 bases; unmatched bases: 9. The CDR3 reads CASSPRGTGSLEQYF. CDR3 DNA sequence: TGTGCCAGCTCACCGAGGGGGACAGGGAGTCTCGAGCAGTACTTC.

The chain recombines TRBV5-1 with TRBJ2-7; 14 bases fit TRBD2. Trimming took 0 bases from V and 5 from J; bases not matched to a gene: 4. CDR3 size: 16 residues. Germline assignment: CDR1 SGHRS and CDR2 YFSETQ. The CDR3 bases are TGCGCCAGCAGCTTGGCCGGGGGACTAGCGGGAGACGAGCAGTACTTC. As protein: CASSLAGGLAGDEQYF.

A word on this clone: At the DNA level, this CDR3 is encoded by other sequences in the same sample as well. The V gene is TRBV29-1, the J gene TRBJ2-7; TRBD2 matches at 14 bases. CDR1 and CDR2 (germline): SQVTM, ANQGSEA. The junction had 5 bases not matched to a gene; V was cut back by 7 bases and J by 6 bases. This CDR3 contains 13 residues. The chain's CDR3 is CSAGLAGGGEQYF. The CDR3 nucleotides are TGCAGCGCCGGACTAGCGGGGGGCGGCGAGCAGTACTTC.

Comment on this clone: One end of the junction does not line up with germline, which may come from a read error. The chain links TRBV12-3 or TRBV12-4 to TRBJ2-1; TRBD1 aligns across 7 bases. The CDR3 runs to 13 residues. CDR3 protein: CASSLVGGNEQFF. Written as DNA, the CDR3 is TGTGCCAGCAGTTTAGTAGGGGGCAATGAACAGTTCTTC.

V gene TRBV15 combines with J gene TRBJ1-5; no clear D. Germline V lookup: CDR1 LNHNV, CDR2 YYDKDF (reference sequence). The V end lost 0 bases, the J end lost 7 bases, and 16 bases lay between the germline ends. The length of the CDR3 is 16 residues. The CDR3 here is CATSRDHISAVQPQHF. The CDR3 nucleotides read TGTGCCACCAGCAGAGATCACATCTCGGCGGTCCAGCCCCAGCATTTT. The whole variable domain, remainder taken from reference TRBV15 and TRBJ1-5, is DAMVIQNPRYQVTQFGKPVTLSCSQTLNHNVMYWYQQKSSQAPKLLFHYYDKDFNNEADTPDNFQSRRPNTSFCFLDIRSPGLGDTAMYLCATSRDHISAVQPQHFGDGTRLSIL.

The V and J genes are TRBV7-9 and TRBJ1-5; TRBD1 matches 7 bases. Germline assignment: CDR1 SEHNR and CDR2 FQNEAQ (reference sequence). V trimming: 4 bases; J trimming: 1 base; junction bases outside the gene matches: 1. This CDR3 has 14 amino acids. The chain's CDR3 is CASSWGQSNQPQHF. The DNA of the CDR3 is TGTGCCAGCAGCTGGGGACAGAGCAATCAGCCCCAGCATTTT.

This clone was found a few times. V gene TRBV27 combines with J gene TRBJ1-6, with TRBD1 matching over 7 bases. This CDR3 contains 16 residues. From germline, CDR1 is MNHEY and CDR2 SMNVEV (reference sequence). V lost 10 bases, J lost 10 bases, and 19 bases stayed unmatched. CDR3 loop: CATATQGLVLGSPLHF. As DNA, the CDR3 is TGTGCCACCGCGACACAGGGGCTGGTACTTGGGTCACCCCTCCACTTT.

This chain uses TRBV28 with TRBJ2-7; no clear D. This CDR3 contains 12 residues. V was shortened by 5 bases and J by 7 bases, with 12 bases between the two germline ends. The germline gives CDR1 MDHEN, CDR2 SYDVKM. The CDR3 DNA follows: TGTGCCAGCAGTCCCTTAGCTGGGGAGCAGTACTTC. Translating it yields CASSPLAGEQYF. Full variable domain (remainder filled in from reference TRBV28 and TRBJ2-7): DVKVTQSSRYLVKRTGEKVFLECVQDMDHENMFWYRQDPGLGLRLIYFSYDVKMKEKGDIPEGYSVSREKKERFSLILESASTNQTSMYLCASSPLAGEQYFGPGTRLTVT.

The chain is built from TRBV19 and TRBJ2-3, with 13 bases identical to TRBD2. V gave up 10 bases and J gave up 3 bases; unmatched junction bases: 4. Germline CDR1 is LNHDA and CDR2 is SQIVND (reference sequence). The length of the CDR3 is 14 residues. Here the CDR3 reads CATSTSGGTDTQYF. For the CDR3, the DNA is TGTGCCACCTCGACTAGCGGGGGGACAGATACGCAGTATTTT.

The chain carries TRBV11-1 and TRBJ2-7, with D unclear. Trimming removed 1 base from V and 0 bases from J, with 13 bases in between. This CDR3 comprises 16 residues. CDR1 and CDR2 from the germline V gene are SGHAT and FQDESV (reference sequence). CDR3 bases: TGTGCCAGCAGCTTAGGTATTGGAGATGCCTCCTACGAGCAGTACTTC. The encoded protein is CASSLGIGDASYEQYF.